Included here is one T cell receptor (beta chain) sequence, with context. Its antigen is as yet unknown. 5'RACE primed from the constant segment yielded TCR alpha and TCR beta cDNA libraries bearing sample barcodes and UMIs. Each CDR3 protein gets one entry after TCRdb re-called the 5' RACE reads with MiXCR. The table has hundreds of thousands of distinct CDR3 sequences, roughly a fifth seen once. The data belong to a study of T-cell memory formation after mild COVID-19. Study background: TCR clustering was largely donor specific.

The CDR3 length is 12 residues. V was clipped by 0 bases and J by 6 bases, with 5 bases between them. Per germline, CDR1 SGHVS and CDR2 FNYEAQ. Study-level results: Mostly located in CM and EM were contracting CD4+ clones, with contracting CD8+ clones located in EMRA.

The sample consisted of PBMCs or a T cell subset sorted from them (not recorded which). This receptor was identified in an adult woman who had mild COVID-19 (a few samples of this study predate the infection). Cell type and time point are not known. The genes are TRBV7-6 and TRBJ1-1; no reliable D call. Written as DNA, the CDR3 is TGTGCCAGCAGCTTAGCGGCCTCTGAAGCTTTCTTT. Its protein is CASSLAASEAFF.